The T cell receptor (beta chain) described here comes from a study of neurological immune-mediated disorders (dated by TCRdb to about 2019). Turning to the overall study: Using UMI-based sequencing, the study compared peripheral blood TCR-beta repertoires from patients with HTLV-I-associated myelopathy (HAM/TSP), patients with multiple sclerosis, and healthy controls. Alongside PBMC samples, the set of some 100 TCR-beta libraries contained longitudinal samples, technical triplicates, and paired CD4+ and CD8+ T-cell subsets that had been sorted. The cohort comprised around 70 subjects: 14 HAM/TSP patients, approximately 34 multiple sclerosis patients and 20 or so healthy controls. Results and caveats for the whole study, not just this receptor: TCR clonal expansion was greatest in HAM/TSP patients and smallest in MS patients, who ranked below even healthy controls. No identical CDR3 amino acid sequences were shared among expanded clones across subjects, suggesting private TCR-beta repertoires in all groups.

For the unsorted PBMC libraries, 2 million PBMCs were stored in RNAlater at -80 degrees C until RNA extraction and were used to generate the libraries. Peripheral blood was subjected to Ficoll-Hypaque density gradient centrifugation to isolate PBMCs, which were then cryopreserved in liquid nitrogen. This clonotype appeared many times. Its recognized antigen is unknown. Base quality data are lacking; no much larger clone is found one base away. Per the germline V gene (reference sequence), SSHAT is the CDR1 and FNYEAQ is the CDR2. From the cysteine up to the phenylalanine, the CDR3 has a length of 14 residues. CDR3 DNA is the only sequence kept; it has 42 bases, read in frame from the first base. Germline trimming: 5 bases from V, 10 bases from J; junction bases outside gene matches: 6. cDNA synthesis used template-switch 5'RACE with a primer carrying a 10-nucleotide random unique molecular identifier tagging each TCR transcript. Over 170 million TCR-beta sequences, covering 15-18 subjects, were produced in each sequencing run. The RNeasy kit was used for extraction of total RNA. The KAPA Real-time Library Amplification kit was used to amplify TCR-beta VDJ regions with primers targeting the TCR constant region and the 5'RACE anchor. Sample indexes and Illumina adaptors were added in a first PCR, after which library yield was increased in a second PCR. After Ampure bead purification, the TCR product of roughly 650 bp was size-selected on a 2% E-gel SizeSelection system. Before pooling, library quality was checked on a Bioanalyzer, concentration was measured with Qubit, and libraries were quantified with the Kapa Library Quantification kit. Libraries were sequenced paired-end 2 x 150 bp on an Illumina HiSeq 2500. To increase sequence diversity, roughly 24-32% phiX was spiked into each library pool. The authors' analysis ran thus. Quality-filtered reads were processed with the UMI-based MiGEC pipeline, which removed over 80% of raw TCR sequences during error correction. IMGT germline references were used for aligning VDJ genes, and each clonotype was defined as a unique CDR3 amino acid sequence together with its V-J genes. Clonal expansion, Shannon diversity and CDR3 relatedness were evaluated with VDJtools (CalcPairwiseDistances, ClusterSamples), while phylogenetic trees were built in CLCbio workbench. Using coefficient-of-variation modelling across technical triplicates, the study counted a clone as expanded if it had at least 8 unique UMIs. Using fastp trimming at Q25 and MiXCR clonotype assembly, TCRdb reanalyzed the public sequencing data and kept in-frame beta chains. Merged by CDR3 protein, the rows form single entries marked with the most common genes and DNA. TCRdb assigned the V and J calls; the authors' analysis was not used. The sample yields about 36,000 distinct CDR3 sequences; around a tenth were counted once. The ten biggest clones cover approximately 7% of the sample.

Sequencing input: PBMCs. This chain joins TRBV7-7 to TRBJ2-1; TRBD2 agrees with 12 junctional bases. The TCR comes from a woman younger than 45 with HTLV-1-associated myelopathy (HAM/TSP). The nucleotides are TGTGCCAGCAGCCCACGACTAGCGGGAGTAGAGCAGTTCTTC. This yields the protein CASSPRLAGVEQFF.